The clone carrying this T cell receptor beta chain is a singleton in its sample. V lost 4 bases to trimming and J lost 4 bases, with 10 bases between them. The CDR3 extends over 13 amino acids. Looked up from germline, CDR1 is SGHTS and CDR2 is YDEGEE. This sample stems from a study of blood T cell repertoires in COVID-19. For the study at large: Samples came from the United States, Italy and Spain, spanning acute and convalescent COVID-19.

Produced via immunoSEQ multiplex PCR; TCRdb's table is partial and in-frame only. The sample lists approximately 85,000 clones, approximately 90% occurring once. This receptor was obtained from a man aged 45-65 years with active or convalescent COVID-19. Sequencing was carried out using peripheral blood. The chain carries TRBV5-8 and TRBJ2-3, with D possibly being TRBD2 (5 bases). CDR3 DNA sequence: TGTGCCAGCAGCACTAGAAGGGCAGATACGCAGTATTTT. Translating gives CASSTRRADTQYF.